This T cell receptor beta chain derives from a study of T cell repertoires in cytomegalovirus infection. This clonotype occurred a few times. The CDR3 extends over 15 amino acids. Germline CDR1 is SGHTA and CDR2 is FQGTGA. The V gene lost 2 bases and the J gene lost 6 bases, with 15 bases spanning the gap. Via MiXCR, TCRdb re-called the reads, giving one row per CDR3 protein. This sample has around 190,000 distinct CDR3 sequences, with over 13% found just once. The origin of this receptor is a human donor in good health (CMV status not recorded). Some clones in this sample may be carry-over from other donors' samples. This rearrangement joins TRBV7-3 to TRBJ2-3; no clear D gene. Sequencing was carried out using PBMCs. CDR3 amino acids: CASSLRLSEVDTQYF. CDR3 nucleotides: TGTGCCAGCAGCTTACGTCTTAGTGAGGTGGATACGCAGTATTTT.